These 22 T cell receptor beta chains were sequenced from one sample in a study of T cell responses to AZD1222 COVID-19 vaccine. Assay used: immunoSEQ multiplex PCR; TCRdb lists only in-frame clones, some missing. This table holds some 160,000 clones, approximately 90% found once. This sample comprised peripheral blood, obtained 28 days after the second AZD1222 dose. The source of these receptors is an adult who received the AZD1222 COVID-19 vaccine.

The chain has TRBV2 and TRBJ1-1; possibly TRBD1 for D (5 bases). The V gene's germline CDR1 is SNHLY and CDR2 FYNNEI. This CDR3 region has 16 residues. Trimming left V 8 bases short and J 0 bases short, with 19 bases between. CDR3 protein: CASVEGFGFVNTEAFF. The CDR3 bases are TGTGCCAGCGTCGAGGGGTTCGGTTTTGTGAACACTGAAGCTTTCTTT.

The CDR3 protein is CAWTRGGSYNEQFF. In DNA form, the CDR3 reads TGTGCCTGGACAAGGGGGGGCTCCTACAATGAGCAGTTCTTC. J is TRBJ2-1 and V is TRBV30, with a possible D match to TRBD2 (7 bases). CDR3 length: 14 residues. The germline CDR1 and CDR2 sequences are GTSNPN and SVGIG (reference sequence). The germline V and J ends were trimmed by 4 bases and 0 bases, with 10 bases remaining between them. Full variable domain (remainder filled in from reference TRBV30 and TRBJ2-1): SQTIHQWPATLVQPVGSPLSLECTVEGTSNPNLYWYRQAAGRGLQLLFYSVGIGQISSEVPQNLSASRPQDRQFILSSKKLLLSDSGFYLCAWTRGGSYNEQFFGPGTRLTVL.

This clone was seen only a few times. The genes are TRBV4-1 and TRBJ2-7; D is perhaps TRBD2 (5 bases). The V and J ends lost 2 bases and 0 bases respectively, with 11 bases between them. From germline, CDR1 is MGHRA and CDR2 YSYEKL. The CDR3 covers 15 residues. The CDR3, as DNA: TGCGCCAGCAGCCAAAGTAGCGCCAGCTCCTACGAGCAGTACTTC. Its protein is CASSQSSASSYEQYF.

The V and J genes are TRBV11-2 and TRBJ1-2; D gene ambiguous. The CDR3 extends over 12 amino acids. Trimming took off 8 bases at V and 0 bases at J, with 7 bases between the two ends. Germline loops: CDR1 SGHAT, CDR2 FQNNGV. CDR3 DNA: TGTGCCAGCTCCGCAACTAACTATGGCTACACCTTC. Encoded protein: CASSATNYGYTF.

V and J are TRBV12-2 and TRBJ1-2. TRBV12-2 counts as a pseudogene. The CDR3 has 21 amino acids. CDR3 loop: CASRPRGGLGDPRIHNYGYTF. As DNA, the CDR3 is TGTGCAAGTCGCCCCCGGGGCGGTTTGGGGGACCCACGAATCCATAACTATGGCTACACCTTC.

The chain couples TRBV4-2 to TRBJ2-7, with no clear D. The CDR3 is 14 amino acids. Trimming cost V 5 bases and J 2 bases, with 13 bases left between them. Looked up from germline, CDR1 is LGHNA and CDR2 is YNFKEQ. This CDR3 reads CASSANLLTYEQYF. The CDR3 bases are TGTGCCAGCAGCGCGAATTTACTAACCTACGAGCAGTACTTC.

The rearrangement joins TRBV12-3 or TRBV12-4 to TRBJ1-4, with D maybe TRBD1 (6 bases). There are 12 residues in the CDR3. The V end lost 6 bases, the J end lost 7 bases, and 9 bases lay between the germline ends. CDR3 region: CASSLRGEKLFF. For the CDR3, the DNA is TGTGCCAGCAGCCTCAGGGGTGAAAAACTGTTTTTT.

The chain links TRBV27 to TRBJ2-7; 12 bases fit TRBD2. This CDR3 has 18 residues. The germline CDR1 and CDR2 sequences are MNHEY and SMNVEV (reference sequence). After removal of 7 bases from V and 0 bases from J, the junction contained 13 bases not matched to a gene. Here the CDR3 reads CASTQWASGGASSYEQYF. The CDR3 DNA is TGTGCCAGCACCCAATGGGCTAGCGGGGGGGCGAGCTCCTACGAGCAGTACTTC.

The gene calls are TRBV24-1 and TRBJ1-2; possible D gene TRBD1, 6 bases. Between the trimmed V and J ends, which lost 4 bases and 8 bases, there was a span of 10 bases. The length of the CDR3 is 12 residues. Germline V gives CDR1 KGHDR, CDR2 SFDVKD. The CDR3 DNA reads TGTGCCACCAGTGACACAGGGCGAGGCTACACCTTC. Encoded protein: CATSDTGRGYTF.

The chain joins TRBV5-5 to TRBJ2-7; D possibly corresponds to TRBD2 (5 bases). CDR1 SGHKS and CDR2 YYEKEE come from the germline V gene (reference sequence). The CDR3 spans 14 residues. V lost 1 base, J lost 3 bases, and 11 bases lay in between. The DNA for the CDR3 is TGTGCCAGCAGCTTGCTCGGGAAGGGCTACGAGCAGTACTTC. It translates to CASSLLGKGYEQYF.

This sequence joins TRBV18 and TRBJ2-1; D not certain. V shed 1 base and J shed 10 bases, with 8 bases lying between them. The germline CDR1 and CDR2 sequences are KGHSH and LQKENI. CDR3 length: 12 amino acids. DNA of the CDR3: TGTGCCAGCTCACCACTCAGACTCGAGCAGTTCTTC. Translated, it gives CASSPLRLEQFF.

The chain uses TRBV5-1 and TRBJ2-1, with D uncertain. This CDR3 is built from 11 residues. The germline V gene encodes CDR1 SGHRS and CDR2 YFSETQ. With 0 bases removed from V and 10 bases from J, the gap between germline ends came to 5 bases. The CDR3 is CASSLGVEQFF. CDR3 DNA: TGCGCCAGCAGCTTGGGGGTGGAGCAGTTCTTC.

This clone was recorded once. The chain has TRBV19 and TRBJ2-2; 8 nucleotides align to TRBD1. Trimming at V came to 3 bases and at J to 1 base, leaving 1 base not matched to a gene. CDR3 length equals 15 residues. Germline loops: CDR1 LNHDA, CDR2 SQIVND (reference sequence). The CDR3 reads CASSIGQGNTGELFF. CDR3 coding DNA: TGTGCCAGTAGTATCGGACAGGGGAACACCGGGGAGCTGTTTTTT. Full variable domain (remainder filled in from reference TRBV19 and TRBJ2-2): DGGITQSPKYLFRKEGQNVTLSCEQNLNHDAMYWYRQDPGQGLRLIYYSQIVNDFQKGDIAEGYSVSREKKESFPLTVTSAQKNPTAFYLCASSIGQGNTGELFFGEGSRLTVL.

In this sample, this clone turned up once. The genes are TRBV6-5 and TRBJ2-1; no definite D call. The germline V gene has CDR1 MNHEY and CDR2 SVGAGI. The CDR3 length is 12 residues. V was cut by 6 bases and J by 3 bases, with 6 bases left in between. CDR3 residues: CASRSFYNEQFF. Here the CDR3 DNA reads TGTGCCAGCAGGAGTTTCTACAATGAGCAGTTCTTC.

The chain uses TRBV9 and TRBJ2-1, with a weak D call TRBD1 (5 bases). Trimming took off 0 bases at V and 4 bases at J, with 11 bases between the two ends. Germline V gene sequence: CDR1 SGDLS, CDR2 YYNGEE. CDR3 length: 15 residues. DNA of the CDR3: TGTGCCAGCAGCGTAGCGCGGACACCATACAATGAGCAGTTCTTC. Translating it yields CASSVARTPYNEQFF.

This chain uses TRBV10-3 with TRBJ1-5, with D maybe TRBD1 (5 bases). V was shortened by 0 bases and J by 5 bases, with 11 bases between the two germline ends. The CDR3 is 15 residues long. Germline V lookup: CDR1 ENHRY, CDR2 SYGVKD. The CDR3 DNA reads TGTGCCATCAGTGAGTCGAGAGGGGATTATCAGCCCCAGCATTTT. Translating it yields CAISESRGDYQPQHF.

The sample holds one count of this clone. The genes are TRBV25-1 and TRBJ1-2; possible D gene TRBD1, 6 bases. V was shortened by 6 bases and J by 0 bases, with 8 bases between the two germline ends. This CDR3 spans 13 amino acids. Per germline, CDR1 MGHDK and CDR2 SYGVNS. CDR3 nucleotide sequence: TGTGCCAGCAGGGACAGTTCTAACTATGGCTACACCTTC. As protein: CASRDSSNYGYTF.

As to this clone: Other DNA sequences in the sample encode the same CDR3. CDR3: CASSTGTAGDTEAFF. The CDR3 DNA is TGCGCCAGCAGCACTGGGACCGCTGGGGACACTGAAGCTTTCTTT. The chain links TRBV5-1 to TRBJ1-1, with D possibly being TRBD1 (5 bases). V lost 4 bases to trimming and J lost 3 bases, with 16 bases between them. Germline assignment: CDR1 SGHRS and CDR2 YFSETQ. The CDR3 sequence is 15 residues long. The whole variable domain, remainder taken from reference TRBV5-1 and TRBJ1-1, is KAGVTQTPRYLIKTRGQQVTLSCSPISGHRSVSWYQQTPGQGLQFLFEYFSETQRNKGNFPGRFSGRQFSNSRSEMNVSTLELGDSALYLCASSTGTAGDTEAFFGQGTRLTVV.

This clone occurred once. The chain employs TRBV27 and TRBJ1-4, with 7 bases lining up with TRBD1. V dropped 6 bases and J dropped 5; count of bases not matched to a gene: 12. Germline V lookup: CDR1 MNHEY, CDR2 SMNVEV (reference sequence). This CDR3 contains 16 residues. The CDR3 is CASSFISGGKNEKLFF. CDR3 sequence (DNA): TGTGCCAGCAGCTTCATATCAGGGGGAAAGAATGAAAAACTGTTTTTT.

The V call is TRBV5-4, the J call TRBJ2-1; 8 nucleotides align to TRBD2. The V segment lost 1 base and the J segment 5 bases; nucleotides outside the gene matches: 5. There are 15 residues in the CDR3. Germline loops: CDR1 SGHNT, CDR2 YYREEE (reference sequence). The CDR3 DNA sequence: TGTGCCAGCAGCTTGTTGTCGGGGGGGAACAATGAGCAGTTCTTC. Its translation: CASSLLSGGNNEQFF.

The V gene is TRBV4-1, the J gene TRBJ2-7; 13 positions match TRBD2. Germline CDR1 MGHRA, CDR2 YSYEKL. This CDR3 has 16 amino acids. Trimming cost V 2 bases and J 3 bases; bases outside gene matches: 4. CDR3 nucleotide sequence: TGCGCCAGCAGCCAATCCGGGACTAGCGGGAACTACGAGCAGTACTTC. Translation gives CASSQSGTSGNYEQYF.

The chain joins TRBV5-8 to TRBJ1-1; TRBD1 might be the D (6 bases). This CDR3 comprises 12 residues. Germline V gene sequence: CDR1 SGHTS, CDR2 YDEGEE. The V end was cut by 4 bases, the J end by 7 bases, with 11 bases between. CDR3 loop: CASSTGLGEAFF. Written as DNA, the CDR3 is TGTGCCAGCAGCACAGGGCTGGGTGAAGCTTTCTTT.